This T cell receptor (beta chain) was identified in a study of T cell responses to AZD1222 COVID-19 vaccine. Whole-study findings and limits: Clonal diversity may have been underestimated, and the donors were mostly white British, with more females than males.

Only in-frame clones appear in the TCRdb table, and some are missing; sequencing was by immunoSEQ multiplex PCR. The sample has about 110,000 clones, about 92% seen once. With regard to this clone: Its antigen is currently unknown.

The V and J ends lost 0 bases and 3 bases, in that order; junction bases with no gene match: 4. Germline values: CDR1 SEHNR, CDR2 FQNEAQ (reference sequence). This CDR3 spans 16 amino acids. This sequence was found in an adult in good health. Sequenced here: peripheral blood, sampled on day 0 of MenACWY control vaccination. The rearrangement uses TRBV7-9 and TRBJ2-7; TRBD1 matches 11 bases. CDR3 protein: CASSLAYGTGGYEQYF. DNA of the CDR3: TGTGCCAGCAGCTTAGCTTATGGGACAGGGGGCTACGAGCAGTACTTC.